These 21 T cell receptor beta chains originate from one sample sequenced in a study of early T cells in non-severe SARS-CoV-2 infection. One entry per CDR3 protein results from TCRdb running MiXCR on the 5' RACE reads. The sample lists some 30,000 distinct CDR3 sequences, 4% to 5.5% seen once, with over 2.5% in the top ten. Sample: whole blood. Source of these receptors: an adult who was a healthcare worker with PCR-confirmed SARS-CoV-2 infection or an uninfected control (not recorded which).

The chain carries TRBV10-3 and TRBJ2-1, with D possibly TRBD2 on 6 matching bases. The CDR3 consists of 15 residues. The ends were cut back, 8 bases at V and 5 bases at J, with 19 bases in the middle. CDR1 and CDR2 from the germline V gene are ENHRY and SYGVKD. CDR3 coding DNA: TGTGCCATCCGCTTTGAAGCGGGCCAAAACAATGAGCAGTTCTTC. Translating gives CAIRFEAGQNNEQFF.

This chain links TRBV5-4 with TRBJ2-1; D remains ambiguous. The CDR3 runs 11 residues. V gave up 0 bases and J gave up 10 bases, with 5 bases separating them. Germline V gives CDR1 SGHNT, CDR2 YYREEE (reference sequence). The CDR3 DNA follows: TGTGCCAGCAGCTTGGACCGGGAGCAGTTCTTC. It specifies CASSLDREQFF.

In its sample, this clonotype was seen a few times. The rearrangement links TRBV2 to TRBJ1-2; D is ambiguous. The germline V gene has CDR1 SNHLY and CDR2 FYNNEI. V lost 8 bases and J 6 bases, leaving 19 bases between the germline ends. The CDR3 has 14 residues. The CDR3, as DNA: TGTGCCAGCCGCCCTGCGGGGTCTCTTCATGGCTACACCTTC. It codes for CASRPAGSLHGYTF.

This clonotype was seen ten or more times. J is TRBJ2-2 and V is TRBV5-1; 9 bases agree with TRBD1. Unmatched junction bases numbered 5, after V lost 4 bases and J lost 1 base. The germline CDR1 and CDR2 sequences are SGHRS and YFSETQ. The CDR3 covers 16 residues. CDR3 amino acids: CASSPPGQGNTGELFF. CDR3 bases: TGCGCCAGCAGCCCCCCGGGACAGGGGAACACCGGGGAGCTGTTTTTT.

J is TRBJ2-7 and V is TRBV25-1; 7 bases agree with TRBD2. This CDR3 region has 13 residues. CDR1 is MGHDK and CDR2 is SYGVNS in the germline V gene. V dropped 3 bases and J dropped 4; count of bases not matched to a gene: 3. This chain's CDR3 is CASSESGVYEQYF. The CDR3 DNA follows: TGTGCCAGCAGTGAGAGCGGGGTTTACGAGCAGTACTTC.

This clonotype was seen more than once but under ten times. The chain employs TRBV5-5 and TRBJ2-1; D possibly matches TRBD1 or TRBD2 (5 bases each). Trimming took 1 base from V and 13 from J, leaving 15 bases between them. The CDR3 is 13 amino acids. Per germline, CDR1 SGHKS and CDR2 YYEKEE (reference sequence). CDR3 region: CASSLTRDPRQFF. CDR3 in DNA: TGTGCCAGCAGCTTGACCCGGGACCCCCGCCAGTTCTTC. Full variable domain (missing parts from reference TRBV5-5 and TRBJ2-1): DAGVTQSPTHLIKTRGQQVTLRCSPISGHKSVSWYQQVLGQGPQFIFQYYEKEERGRGNFPDRFSARQFPNYSSELNVNALLLGDSALYLCASSLTRDPRQFFGPGTRLTVL.

The chain combines TRBV28 with TRBJ2-7, with D perhaps TRBD1 (6 bases). The length of the CDR3 is 12 residues. Germline V gene sequence: CDR1 MDHEN, CDR2 SYDVKM. V was cut by 9 bases and J by 2 bases, with 11 bases left in between. CDR3 loop: CASLDSPYEQYF. CDR3 coding DNA: TGTGCCAGTTTGGACAGTCCCTACGAGCAGTACTTC.

This clonotype was picked up a small number of times. The rearrangement links TRBV11-2 to TRBJ2-1; 11 bases are shared with TRBD2. This CDR3 region has 16 residues. Trimming took 4 bases from V and 4 from J; bases not matched to a gene: 6. From germline, CDR1 is SGHAT and CDR2 FQNNGV. The CDR3 reads CASSSMTSGTYNEQFF. The CDR3 DNA reads as TGTGCCAGCAGCTCAATGACTAGCGGGACGTACAATGAGCAGTTCTTC. Supplemented by reference TRBV11-2 and TRBJ2-1, the full variable domain reads EAGVAQSPRYKIIEKRQSVAFWCNPISGHATLYWYQQILGQGPKLLIQFQNNGVVDDSQLPKDRFSAERLKGVDSTLKIQPAKLEDSAVYLCASSSMTSGTYNEQFFGPGTRLTVL.

This clonotype was seen a few times. The V gene is TRBV5-1, the J gene TRBJ2-3; a weak D match, TRBD2 (6 bases). CDR3 length: 10 residues. Between the trimmed V and J ends, which lost 7 bases and 6 bases, there was a span of 6 bases. Germline-derived CDR1 and CDR2 are SGHRS and YFSETQ. CDR3 sequence reads: CASGGDTQYF. CDR3 coding DNA: TGCGCCAGCGGGGGGGATACGCAGTATTTT.

This clonotype was found many times. The CDR3 loop reads CASSFPGQREQFF. The CDR3 DNA sequence: TGCGCCAGCAGCTTTCCTGGCCAGCGGGAGCAGTTCTTC. The chain recombines TRBV5-1 with TRBJ2-1; D perhaps matches TRBD2 (5 bases). V lost 2 bases to trimming and J lost 10 bases, with 13 bases between them. Germline CDR1 reads SGHRS; CDR2 reads YFSETQ. There are 13 residues in the CDR3. Based on the CDR3 plus reference TRBV5-1 and TRBJ2-1, the full variable domain is KAGVTQTPRYLIKTRGQQVTLSCSPISGHRSVSWYQQTPGQGLQFLFEYFSETQRNKGNFPGRFSGRQFSNSRSEMNVSTLELGDSALYLCASSFPGQREQFFGPGTRLTVL.

This chain uses TRBV19 with TRBJ2-2; D is perhaps TRBD1 (6 bases). The CDR3 runs 14 residues. V lost 7 bases and J lost 1, with 10 bases in between. The V gene's germline CDR1 is LNHDA and CDR2 SQIVND (reference sequence). For the CDR3, the DNA is TGTGCCAGTAATCAACAGGGGAACACCGGGGAGCTGTTTTTT. It encodes CASNQQGNTGELFF.

The V and J genes are TRBV7-3 and TRBJ1-3; no firm D call. Trimming took 2 bases from V and 2 from J, leaving 4 bases between them. The CDR3 extends over 13 amino acids. Per germline, CDR1 SGHTA and CDR2 FQGTGA. CDR3 sequence: CASSLRPGNTIYF. In nucleotides, the CDR3 is TGTGCCAGCAGCTTACGACCTGGAAACACCATATATTTT.

This clonotype was observed at least ten times. The chain combines TRBV20-1 with TRBJ1-4, with unresolved D. CDR3 length: 12 residues. Germline loops: CDR1 DFQATT, CDR2 SNEGSKA (reference sequence). V lost 1 base, J lost 17 bases, and 17 bases lay in between. CDR3 loop: CSARGNGEVGFF. CDR3 coding DNA: TGCAGTGCTAGAGGAAATGGGGAGGTTGGATTTTTT.

This clonotype was found many times. The chain is built from TRBV11-3 and TRBJ2-1; no reliable D call. Looked up from germline, CDR1 is SGHNT and CDR2 is YENEEA. V lost 7 bases and J 0 bases, leaving 13 bases between the germline ends. This CDR3 region has 15 residues. The CDR3 sequence is CASKQRPSSYNEQFF. DNA of the CDR3: TGTGCCAGCAAACAGCGTCCGAGCTCCTACAATGAGCAGTTCTTC.

This clonotype has a count of ten or more. CDR3 protein: CASSSGTGGEKLFF. DNA of the CDR3: TGTGCCAGCAGTTCCGGGACAGGAGGGGAAAAACTGTTTTTT. The chain carries TRBV7-6 and TRBJ1-4; TRBD1 agrees at 8 bases. Germline V gene sequence: CDR1 SGHVS, CDR2 FNYEAQ. The junction had 8 bases not matched to a gene; V was cut back by 6 bases and J by 8 bases. The CDR3 length is 14 residues.

This clonotype showed up many times. The V gene is TRBV11-2, the J gene TRBJ1-2; no firm D call. Looked up from germline, CDR1 is SGHAT and CDR2 is FQNNGV. Trimming took off 5 bases at V and 7 bases at J, with 11 bases between the two ends. CDR3 length: 12 amino acids. CDR3 protein: CASSLNGRGYTF. The CDR3 DNA follows: TGTGCCAGCAGCCTCAACGGGCGTGGCTACACCTTC.

This clonotype was detected ten times or more. This chain uses TRBV18 with TRBJ1-2, with D perhaps TRBD1 (6 bases). The V gene lost 6 bases and the J gene lost 4 bases, with 12 bases spanning the gap. Germline values: CDR1 KGHSH, CDR2 LQKENI. The CDR3 totals 13 residues. CDR3 sequence: CASSAQGTYGYTF. Here the CDR3 DNA reads TGTGCCAGCTCCGCTCAGGGGACCTATGGCTACACCTTC.

This clonotype was seen ten or more times. The chain combines TRBV11-2 with TRBJ2-1; D call uncertain. The CDR3 runs to 15 residues. The V end lost 2 bases, the J end lost 7 bases, and 15 bases lay between the germline ends. From germline, CDR1 is SGHAT and CDR2 FQNNGV. CDR3 in amino acids: CASSLRIGRSNEQFF. In DNA form, the CDR3 reads TGTGCCAGCAGCTTAAGGATCGGACGCTCGAATGAGCAGTTCTTC.

This clonotype turned up a few times. The rearrangement uses TRBV10-1 and TRBJ1-6; 9 bases are a match to TRBD1. Germline V gene sequence: CDR1 WNHNN, CDR2 SYGVQD (reference sequence). The CDR3 has 14 residues. V gave up 6 bases and J gave up 9 bases; unmatched junction bases: 6. For the CDR3, the DNA is TGCGCCAGCAGCGCCGGACAGGGGAGTTCACCCCTCCACTTT. As protein: CASSAGQGSSPLHF.

This clonotype was seen more than once but under ten times. The chain employs TRBV5-1 and TRBJ1-1; 7 bases match TRBD1. The CDR3 sequence is 14 residues long. Trimming took 4 bases from V and 5 from J; bases not matched to a gene: 8. Germline V gives CDR1 SGHRS, CDR2 YFSETQ. The CDR3 sequence: CASSLAGGETEAFF. The CDR3 DNA sequence: TGCGCCAGCAGCCTTGCAGGGGGTGAGACTGAAGCTTTCTTT.

This clonotype showed up many times. Sequence at one end of the junction differs from germline and may be a read error. This chain joins TRBV2 and TRBJ2-7; D tentatively reads TRBD1 or TRBD2 (6 bases each). The CDR3 contains 12 residues. Germline CDR1 is SNHLY and CDR2 is FYNNEI. CDR3 loop: CASTEGGLSPHF. The CDR3 bases are TGTGCCAGCACTGAGGGGGGCCTATCTCCGCACTTC. The variable domain in full, completed from reference TRBV2 and TRBJ2-7, reads EPEVTQTPSHQVTQMGQEVILRCVPISNHLYFYWYRQILGQKVEFLVSFYNNEISEKSEIFDDQFSVERPDGSNFTLKIRSTKLEDSAMYFCASTEGGLSPHFGPGTRLTVT.